The 3 T cell receptor beta chains listed next were all sequenced from one sample in a study of blood T cell repertoires in COVID-19. TCRdb's table, derived via immunoSEQ multiplex PCR, lists solely in-frame clones and lacks some. This table holds 100,000 to 150,000 clones, about 80% found once. Material for sequencing was peripheral blood. These receptors all stem from a woman aged 45 to 65 with acute or convalescent COVID-19.

The chain recombines TRBV6-4 with TRBJ1-1, with D unresolved. Germline V gene sequence: CDR1 MRHNA, CDR2 SNTAGT. The CDR3 sequence is 14 residues long. The V end lost 2 bases, the J end lost 5 bases, and 12 bases lay between the germline ends. CDR3 nucleotides: TGTGCCAGCAGTGACAATTACGCGGGGACTGAAGCTTTCTTT. Translation gives CASSDNYAGTEAFF.

CDR3 sequence (DNA): TGTGCCAGCAGGCAACAGGGTTGGGTCAATCAGCCCCAGCATTTT. Encoded protein: CASRQQGWVNQPQHF. The chain recombines TRBV6-5 with TRBJ1-5, with TRBD1 as a possible D gene (6 bases). Germline CDR1 and CDR2: MNHEY and SVGAGI. The germline V and J ends were trimmed by 6 bases and 3 bases, with 15 bases remaining between them. CDR3 length equals 15 residues.

This chain connects TRBV29-1 to TRBJ1-2; D unresolved. V was pared by 6 bases and J by 1 base, with 15 bases between. This CDR3 comprises 14 residues. Germline V CDR1 and CDR2: SQVTM, ANQGSEA. The CDR3: CSVDEPQSNYGYTF. As DNA, the CDR3 is TGCAGCGTCGACGAGCCACAGAGTAACTATGGCTACACCTTC.